This section outlines one T cell receptor (beta chain) sequence together with its context. Its target is unknown. This sample is drawn from a study of blood T cells in healthy people across ages. Whole-study results and caveats: More naive CD4+ cells and higher diversity marked long-lived donors relative to aged donors. Significant beta diversity loss was already apparent by age roughly 40, declining roughly linearly.

Germline lookup yields CDR1 SNHLY and CDR2 FYNNEI. CDR3 size: 15 residues. A second about 6 to 11 cycle PCR used barcoded and J-beta primers. Template switching added a 12-random-nucleotide identifier to every cDNA molecule. TCRdb redid the calling of the 5' RACE reads with MiXCR, one entry per CDR3 protein. The sample contains about 1,000,000 distinct CDR3 sequences, around 45% of which appear only once. Sequencing was carried out using blood. The receptor's source is a woman in her sixties in good health. The chain carries TRBV2 and TRBJ2-5; the D gene could be TRBD1 or TRBD2 (5 bases each). The DNA end is a closer match to TRBJ2-7, so the J assignment may be wrong. The CDR3 region is CASINMPGAYYEQYF. CDR3 DNA sequence: TGTGCCAGCATTAACATGCCCGGGGCCTACTACGAGCAGTACTTC.